These 24 T cell receptor beta chains came from one sample sequenced in a study of STAT3 mutations in large granular lymphocyte leukemia (dated by TCRdb to about 2019). The paper's findings and limits, for the study overall: At least one immunodominant TCRbeta clonotype was present in every T-LGLL patient, and multiple immunodominant subclonotypes appeared in about half of the T-LGLL patients.

The library was obtained by the immunoSEQ multiplex PCR assay. This is the immuneACCESS table as TCRdb keeps it, with only in-frame sequences that have V and J called. A part of the clones is gone; compared with another copy, unresolved V genes explain less than half, and the rest is unexplained. Present in this sample are 9,500 to 15,000 clones, more than 75% of which were seen just once. Around 50% of the sample belongs to the ten largest clones. These TCRs are of unknown antigen specificity. The sample taken for sequencing was peripheral blood mononuclear cells. The receptor source for this set is a man aged 60-69 years with T-cell large granular lymphocyte leukemia. Some clones in this sample may be carry-over from other donors' samples. The age is the age at diagnosis.

This clone has just one count. The rearrangement links TRBV2 to TRBJ2-7, with D unresolved. The V gene's germline CDR1 is SNHLY and CDR2 FYNNEI. V was shortened by 6 bases and J by 5 bases, with 14 bases between the two germline ends. The CDR3 spans 13 residues. The CDR3 here is CASRQNPIHEQYF. The CDR3 nucleotides are TGTGCCAGCAGACAGAATCCCATCCACGAGCAGTACTTC.

This clone came up once. V gene TRBV30 combines with J gene TRBJ2-3; possibly TRBD1 for D (6 bases). The CDR3 is 17 residues long. Germline V gene sequence: CDR1 GTSNPN, CDR2 SVGIG (reference sequence). With 2 bases removed from V and 2 bases from J, the gap between germline ends came to 20 bases. DNA of the CDR3: TGTGCCTGGAGTTTCAGGGGAGCCACTTCGCTCACAGATACGCAGTATTTT. It encodes CAWSFRGATSLTDTQYF.

The V call is TRBV6-1, the J call TRBJ2-7; the match to TRBD2 covers 12 bases. In germline, CDR1 is MNHNS, CDR2 SASEGT. The CDR3 is 15 amino acids. V lost 4 bases, J lost 2 bases, and 3 bases stayed unmatched. The CDR3 region has the DNA TGTGCCAGCAGTGCCCTAGCGGGAGGGCCCTACGAGCAGTACTTC. This sequence encodes CASSALAGGPYEQYF.

The chain carries TRBV2 and TRBJ2-1, with 12 bases aligning to TRBD2. V gave up 6 bases and J gave up 0 bases; unmatched junction bases: 6. The CDR3 runs to 17 residues. Germline CDR1 is SNHLY and CDR2 is FYNNEI. CDR3 bases: TGTGCCAGCAGCGGGACTAGCGGGCTCAGCTCCTACAATGAGCAGTTCTTC. Amino acids: CASSGTSGLSSYNEQFF.

V is TRBV11-3 and J is TRBJ2-5; possibly TRBD1 for D (5 bases). V lost 5 bases to trimming and J lost 1 base, with 8 bases between them. Germline assignment: CDR1 SGHNT and CDR2 YENEEA. The CDR3 is 13 amino acids. The CDR3 is CASSRGSQETQYF. In DNA form, the CDR3 reads TGTGCCAGCAGCAGGGGATCCCAAGAGACCCAGTACTTC.

This sequence joins TRBV9 and TRBJ1-5; D unresolved. The CDR3 runs to 12 residues. The V gene's germline CDR1 is SGDLS and CDR2 YYNGEE. Trimming pared 0 bases from V and 5 bases from J, leaving 3 bases between. CDR3 protein: CASSVGDQPQHF. CDR3 nucleotides: TGTGCCAGCAGCGTAGGGGATCAGCCCCAGCATTTT.

This CDR3 reads CASSVGGSSVVQFF. The CDR3 DNA is TGTGCCAGCAGCGTAGGAGGGTCCTCGGTGGTACAGTTCTTC. The chain joins TRBV9 to TRBJ2-1; D may be TRBD2 (5 bases). Germline assignment: CDR1 SGDLS and CDR2 YYNGEE. V dropped 0 bases and J dropped 13 bases, with 17 bases sitting between them. CDR3 length: 14 amino acids.

J is TRBJ2-7 and V is TRBV11-2, with 10 bases identical to TRBD1. V shed 0 bases, J shed 7 bases, and the junction held 9 bases outside the gene matches. The CDR3 consists of 16 residues. Germline assignment: CDR1 SGHAT and CDR2 FQNNGV. CDR3 in amino acids: CASSLDGGQGFVEQYF. As DNA, the CDR3 is TGTGCCAGCAGCTTAGACGGGGGACAGGGGTTTGTGGAGCAGTACTTC.

This clone was detected a few times. This chain links TRBV5-1 with TRBJ1-1; D is unresolved. Trimming removed 4 bases at V and 10 bases at J, with 17 bases between. CDR1 SGHRS and CDR2 YFSETQ come from the germline V gene. The length of the CDR3 is 13 residues. Here the CDR3 reads CASSLRLEDPAFF. The CDR3 DNA sequence: TGCGCCAGCAGCCTCCGCCTCGAGGACCCAGCTTTCTTT.

In DNA form, the CDR3 reads TGTGCCAGCTCCCTGTACAAGGGTTCAGATACGCAGTATTTT. Translating gives CASSLYKGSDTQYF. The chain links TRBV18 to TRBJ2-3; D is unresolved. The CDR3 has 14 amino acids. Trimming stripped 6 bases from V and 4 bases from J, with 14 bases between. The germline CDR1 and CDR2 sequences are KGHSH and LQKENI. Full variable domain (outside the CDR3, taken from reference TRBV18 and TRBJ2-3): NAGVMQNPRHLVRRRGQEARLRCSPMKGHSHVYWYRQLPEEGLKFMVYLQKENIIDESGMPKERFSAEFPKEGPSILRIQQVVRGDSAAYFCASSLYKGSDTQYFGPGTRLTVL.

This chain uses TRBV5-1 with TRBJ1-1; 7 bases fit TRBD1. This CDR3 is 15 amino acids long. The trim removed 4 bases at V and 0 bases at J, leaving 6 bases unmatched. CDR1 is SGHRS, CDR2 YFSETQ, per germline. In DNA, the CDR3 is TGCGCCAGCAGCGAAGGGACAGAAGTGAACACTGAAGCTTTCTTT. It is translated as CASSEGTEVNTEAFF. Variable domain in full (rest from reference TRBV5-1 and TRBJ1-1): KAGVTQTPRYLIKTRGQQVTLSCSPISGHRSVSWYQQTPGQGLQFLFEYFSETQRNKGNFPGRFSGRQFSNSRSEMNVSTLELGDSALYLCASSEGTEVNTEAFFGQGTRLTVV.

The V and J genes are TRBV30 and TRBJ2-7; TRBD2 aligns across 10 bases. The junction had 4 bases not matched to a gene; V was cut back by 0 bases and J by 5 bases. CDR1 and CDR2 from the germline V gene are GTSNPN and SVGIG (reference sequence). The length of the CDR3 is 14 residues. CDR3 loop: CAWSVTSGNHEQYF. The CDR3 DNA follows: TGTGCCTGGAGTGTTACTAGCGGGAACCACGAGCAGTACTTC.

This chain connects TRBV5-1 to TRBJ2-1; tentatively, D is TRBD2 (6 bases). V lost 1 base, J lost 9 bases, and 14 bases lay in between. The CDR3 totals 14 residues. Per germline, CDR1 SGHRS and CDR2 YFSETQ. This CDR3 reads CASSLTTGAVEQFF. CDR3 in DNA: TGCGCCAGCAGCTTGACGACGGGAGCGGTTGAGCAGTTCTTC.

The chain uses TRBV10-3 and TRBJ2-7; 10 nucleotides agree with TRBD1. The CDR3 runs to 13 residues. Germline CDR1 reads ENHRY; CDR2 reads SYGVKD. V shed 4 bases and J 8 bases; nucleotides not matched to a gene: 5. CDR3 sequence: CAISGSTGGKQYF. CDR3 DNA: TGTGCCATCAGTGGCTCGACAGGGGGCAAGCAGTACTTC.

The V and J genes are TRBV5-1 and TRBJ2-3; possibly TRBD2 for D (8 bases). This CDR3 is built from 16 residues. In germline, CDR1 is SGHRS, CDR2 YFSETQ. Trimming took off 2 bases at V and 4 bases at J, with 17 bases between the two ends. In DNA form, the CDR3 reads TGCGCCAGCAGCTTCGCTACGGGAGGGGGCGCAGATACGCAGTATTTT. Translating it yields CASSFATGGGADTQYF.

This clone was detected once. This rearrangement joins TRBV6-6 to TRBJ1-4; D may be TRBD1 (5 bases). V was shortened by 2 bases and J by 0 bases, with 7 bases between the two germline ends. The length of the CDR3 is 15 residues. Germline V lookup: CDR1 MNHNY, CDR2 SVGAGI (reference sequence). The CDR3 bases are TGTGCCAGCAGTTACACAGGTCCAACTAATGAAAAACTGTTTTTT. This encodes CASSYTGPTNEKLFF.

The chain is built from TRBV10-3 and TRBJ2-7; no firm D call. Looked up from germline, CDR1 is ENHRY and CDR2 is SYGVKD. This CDR3 is 15 amino acids long. V was clipped by 5 bases and J by 2 bases, with 16 bases between them. Here the CDR3 reads CAISNGIGPTYEQYF. The CDR3 DNA reads as TGTGCCATCAGTAACGGAATCGGACCAACCTACGAGCAGTACTTC.

This sequence joins TRBV7-9 and TRBJ2-2; 7 bases map to TRBD2. Unmatched junction bases numbered 10, after V lost 5 bases and J lost 4 bases. This CDR3 contains 16 residues. Germline V gives CDR1 SEHNR, CDR2 FQNEAQ (reference sequence). CDR3 nucleotides: TGTGCCAGCAGCCCCGCGGGCGGGAGATCCACCGGGGAGCTGTTTTTT. It yields the protein CASSPAGGRSTGELFF.

A single count supports this clone. The chain has TRBV6-5 and TRBJ2-5; a weak D match, TRBD1 (5 bases). Trimming cost V 5 bases and J 1 base, with 8 bases left between them. This CDR3 is built from 13 residues. Germline V gene lookup returns CDR1 MNHEY and CDR2 SVGAGI. CDR3 residues: CASSPDTQETQYF. As DNA, the CDR3 is TGTGCCAGCAGTCCGGACACCCAAGAGACCCAGTACTTC.

The gene calls are TRBV27 and TRBJ2-7, with D hard to call. CDR1 and CDR2 from the germline V gene are MNHEY and SMNVEV (reference sequence). The CDR3 covers 14 residues. V was shortened by 4 bases and J by 1 base, with 11 bases between the two germline ends. The CDR3 is CASSYGRQSYEQYF. The CDR3 nucleotides are TGTGCCAGCAGTTATGGACGCCAGTCCTACGAGCAGTACTTC.

This rearrangement joins TRBV19 to TRBJ1-4; 7 positions agree with TRBD1. The CDR3 runs 14 residues. V was clipped by 9 bases and J by 4 bases; unmatched bases: 8. Germline V CDR1 and CDR2: LNHDA, SQIVND (reference sequence). The DNA for the CDR3 is TGTGCCAGCGAGGGGACAGCCCTTAATGAAAAACTGTTTTTT. It encodes CASEGTALNEKLFF.

The V call is TRBV5-6, the J call TRBJ2-3; 11 bases line up with TRBD2. This CDR3 is 18 amino acids long. V was clipped by 0 bases and J by 4 bases; unmatched bases: 10. Germline CDR1 reads SGHDT; CDR2 reads YYEEEE. DNA of the CDR3: TGTGCCAGCAGCTTGGTGGCTAGCGGGAGGTTAAGGTCAGATACGCAGTATTTT. Amino acids: CASSLVASGRLRSDTQYF.

The V and J genes are TRBV30 and TRBJ1-1, with a tentative D call TRBD1 (5 bases). Germline CDR1 GTSNPN, CDR2 SVGIG (reference sequence). CDR3 length equals 14 residues. Trimming removed 2 bases from V and 3 bases from J, with 13 bases in between. The CDR3 sequence is CAWSLIMGDTEAFF. The CDR3 bases are TGTGCCTGGAGTTTAATCATGGGGGACACTGAAGCTTTCTTT.

The rearrangement links TRBV9 to TRBJ1-1, with D possibly being TRBD1 (5 bases). The CDR3 loop spans 17 amino acids. Germline V gene lookup returns CDR1 SGDLS and CDR2 YYNGEE. Deletions cut 0 bases from V and 0 bases from J, with 15 bases between. The CDR3 DNA sequence: TGTGCCAGCAGCGTAGTCGGGGCAGGGAGGATGAACACTGAAGCTTTCTTT. Encoded protein: CASSVVGAGRMNTEAFF.